This T cell receptor beta chain was recovered during a study of naive and memory T cell subsets (TCRdb year 2017). For the study in its entirety: In the figure summarizing the skin biopsy and whole blood samples, ten or so blood donors, 7 tuberculin skin test biopsies and 3 saline control biopsies were reported. PCR2 was typically performed as a SYBR Green qPCR that was stopped at a set threshold, although end-point PCR (roughly 6 cycles) could be used instead for low-input samples. Results and caveats for the whole study, not just this receptor: The RNA-based method was acknowledged as potentially sensitive to TCR transcript changes with T cell activation and differentiation.

The germline V gene (reference sequence) gives CDR1 as DFQATT and CDR2 as SNEGSKA. At the junction V is shortened by 2 bases and J by 3 bases, with 5 bases in between. The CDR3 runs 11 residues from the cysteine to the phenylalanine. The DNA shown is the 33-base CDR3, in frame from base 1. Libraries were constructed by 5' RACE. Four rounds of PCR, run with the SP2 primer together with nested alpha and beta constant region primers, were used to amplify the ligated cDNA. For the blood and skin samples, TCR RNA was reverse transcribed with SuperScript IV using primers for the alpha and beta constant regions. Using T4 RNA ligase 1, an oligonucleotide carrying both the Illumina SP2 primer and a UMI was ligated onto the 3' end of the cDNA. The 12-nucleotide UMI was composed of two random hexamers separated by an eight-base spacer, which was included to prevent hairpin formation. From the second PCR onward, the TCR alpha and beta chain libraries were handled separately, and dual indexing was used for multiplexing. After pooling, the indexed libraries were analyzed by capillary electrophoresis and sequenced on either an Illumina MiSeq or NextSeq. PhiX DNA at roughly 5-7% was spiked into libraries to increase base diversity and improve cluster recognition. The paper's data handling went like this. UMIs were extracted from read 2 by Demultiplexor and combined with the TCR sequence from read 1, and reads were split according to sample indices. V and J genes and V-J junctions were identified by Decombinator, and each TCR was assigned a five-part identifier that included V and J deletions. Collapsinator used UMIs to correct sequencing errors and PCR amplification heterogeneity, producing a UMI-based abundance for each TCR. CDR3Translator turned identifiers into nucleotide sequence, translated the nucleotide sequence into amino acids, and pulled out CDR3 regions based on terminal motifs. Error-corrected alpha and beta TCR counts from blood and skin were compared after normalization to input RNA amount. TCRdb reran the public reads through fastp at Q25 and MiXCR, keeping productive beta chains. Rows merge per CDR3 protein into single entries with the most common DNA and genes. TCRdb, not the original authors, processed these V and J calls. The sample records approximately 49,000 distinct CDR3 sequences, 4% to 5% of which are singletons. Roughly 0.8% of the sample is held by the ten biggest clonotypes.

This clonotype was seen repeatedly, ten times or more. The antigen this receptor binds is unknown. No quality values exist for individual bases; no much larger clone is one base distant. A robust, sensitive protocol for the amplification, sequencing and analysis of TCRs was described in the study, in which 3' ligation of a UMI-containing oligonucleotide to TCR cDNA was used. Whole blood analysis involved drawing about 2.3 ml of peripheral blood from adult healthy volunteers into Tempus tubes and then extracting RNA following the manufacturer's instructions. Total RNA was used without cell sorting and was treated with RQ1 DNase before reverse transcription, with a target input of roughly 1 to 1000 ng. Libraries were prepared from skin biopsies and whole blood so that pipeline robustness could be tested in samples in which T cells form a minority population.

Here the chain combines TRBV20-1 and TRBJ2-7, with an unclear D gene assignment. The clonotype was recovered from a female donor in good health. CDR3 reads: CSARMGYEQYF. The nucleotide sequence reads TGCAGTGCTAGAATGGGCTACGAGCAGTACTTC.